The clone carrying this T cell receptor (beta chain) has only a few counts. Its antigen is undetermined. This entry is derived from a study of liver allograft versus peripheral blood T cells. Study background: A comparison was made between T cell receptor repertoires in transplanted livers and those in recipients' peripheral blood.

There are 14 residues in the CDR3. From germline, CDR1 is MDHEN and CDR2 SYDVKM. V lost 6 bases and J 0 bases, leaving 9 bases between the germline ends. General study points: Reportedly, the T cell receptor repertoires present inside liver allografts differed from those in peripheral blood.

Each CDR3 protein is one row after TCRdb ran MiXCR on the reads. This table holds some 15,000 distinct CDR3 sequences, 22% found once. The chain couples TRBV28 to TRBJ2-1, with D perhaps being TRBD1 or TRBD2 (5 bases each). This TCR was recovered from a human patient who had a liver transplant. Some T cells may be the graft donor's. This CDR3 reads CASREGTSYNEQFF. CDR3 in DNA: TGTGCCAGCAGGGAAGGGACCTCCTACAATGAGCAGTTCTTC.